This entry is about one T cell receptor (beta chain). The antigen is undetermined. TCR sequencing used cDNA made by reverse transcription of extracted RNA. Method: immunoSEQ multiplex PCR; TCRdb's copy keeps in-frame clones and lacks some. The table has about 64,000 clones, 44% seen once. Both CD4+ and CD8+ T cells were separated by sorting PBMCs. The data derive from a study of CD8+ T cells in alopecia areata. General observations from the study: Affected lesional scalp, above all in alopecia totalis/universalis, was more clonal than normal scalp.

Germline V gives CDR1 SGDLS, CDR2 YYNGEE. The CDR3 contains 12 residues. The V gene lost 6 bases and the J gene lost 8 bases, with 14 bases spanning the gap. The V gene is TRBV9, the J gene TRBJ1-2, with a tentative D call TRBD1 (6 bases). The receptor comes from a human donor with alopecia areata. Sequenced: NKG2D-low CD8+ T cells sorted from blood. As DNA, the CDR3 is TGTGCCAGCAAGAGGGGGGCGGACGGCTACACCTTC. Translated, it gives CASKRGADGYTF.